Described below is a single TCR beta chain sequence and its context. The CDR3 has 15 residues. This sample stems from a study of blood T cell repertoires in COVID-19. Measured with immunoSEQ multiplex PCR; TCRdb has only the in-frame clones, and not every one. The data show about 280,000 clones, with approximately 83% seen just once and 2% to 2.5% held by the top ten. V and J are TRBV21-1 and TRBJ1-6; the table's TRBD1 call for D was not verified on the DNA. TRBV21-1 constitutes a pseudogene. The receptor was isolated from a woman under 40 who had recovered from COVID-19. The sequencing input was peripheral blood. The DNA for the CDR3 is TGTGCCAGCAGCAAATGGGACAGGGCCGATTCACCCCTCCACTTT. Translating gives CASSKWDRADSPLHF.